This T cell receptor beta chain was identified in a study of identical twins. General study findings and limits: Out-of-frame TCR alpha sharing observed in monozygotic twins exceeded model estimates. Cord blood's abundant beta clonotypes had fewer insertions, unlike memory repertoires. Conclusions leaned on cross-sectional statistical analysis and did not track the same donors over time.

This CDR3 is 17 amino acids long. Trimming at V came to 5 bases and at J to 5 bases, leaving 15 bases not matched to a gene. In germline, CDR1 is ENHRY, CDR2 SYGVKD. Healthy Caucasians were all of the donors. Regarding this clonotype: Its antigen is unknown.

TCRdb itself ran the 5' RACE reads through MiXCR, one entry per CDR3 protein. This sample has about 530,000 distinct CDR3 sequences, with approximately 16% found just once. These same records also appear under a second study, on yellow fever vaccine responses in identical twins.

The genes are TRBV10-3 and TRBJ2-1; TRBD1 aligns across 7 bases. Sequenced: CD4+ T cells sorted from blood. This receptor was obtained from a woman aged 18-29 years in good health. The DNA of the CDR3 is TGTGCCATCAGTAGGACAGGACCCAGCGTGACAAACAATGAGCAGTTCTTC. Translated, it gives CAISRTGPSVTNNEQFF.